Following are 23 T cell receptor beta chains from one sample sequenced in a study of T-cell reconstitution after alpha-beta-depleted transplantation in children (TCRdb year 2016). The sample's treatment or condition label is to be understood as: allogeneic hematopoietic cell transplantation with graft depleted of TCRalphabeta T cells and CD19 B cells. The receptor library was made with PCR. The instrument given in TCRdb is Illumina HiSeq 2500. TCR libraries were prepared with molecular barcoding, using unique molecular identifiers to normalize TCRbeta repertoire quantification. Through fastp at Q25 and MiXCR, TCRdb rebuilt clones from the public reads, retaining in-frame beta chains. Rows matching on CDR3 protein sequence are summarized as one entry with the most common DNA and genes. Here the sample has 90,000 to 100,000 distinct CDR3 sequences; about 25% occur a single time. About a fifth of the sample lies in the top ten.

Here the sequenced sample was PBMCs, taken before TCRalphabeta/CD19-depleted stem cell transplant. All receptors come from a boy under 10 years old with acute lymphoblastic leukemia, due to receive a stem cell transplant.

The V gene is TRBV4-1, the J gene TRBJ1-4, with D tentatively TRBD1 (6 bases). CDR1 is MGHRA, CDR2 YSYEKL, per germline. The CDR3 length is 17 residues. V was pared by 4 bases and J by 7 bases, with 22 bases between. CDR3 DNA sequence: TGCGCCAGCAGCCTAACCTGGGGGGCCCAGTACGGTGAAAAACTGTTTTTT. It codes for CASSLTWGAQYGEKLFF.

This clonotype was observed a few times. V is TRBV6-2 or TRBV6-3 and J is TRBJ2-1; the match to TRBD1 covers 8 bases. V was pared by 6 bases and J by 4 bases, with 5 bases of the junction left unmatched. The V gene's germline CDR1 is MNHEY and CDR2 SVGEGT. CDR3 length: 14 amino acids. In nucleotides, the CDR3 is TGTGCCAGCAGCCGGACAGGGTGGTACAATGAGCAGTTCTTC. Its translation is CASSRTGWYNEQFF.

This clonotype was counted many times. The J gene is TRBJ2-3, the V gene TRBV7-6; D is perhaps TRBD1 or TRBD2 (5 bases each). The CDR3 totals 19 residues. The germline V gene has CDR1 SGHVS and CDR2 FNYEAQ. The V end was cut by 4 bases, the J end by 3 bases, with 26 bases between. CDR3 in DNA: TGTGCCAGCAGCTCCCCACTCCTCGGGACGGGATTCGCGACAGATACGCAGTATTTT. It encodes CASSSPLLGTGFATDTQYF.

The rearrangement links TRBV12-3 or TRBV12-4 to TRBJ2-1; 10 bases align to TRBD2. V lost 5 bases, J lost 5 bases, and 9 bases stayed unmatched. The CDR3 has 16 residues. Written as DNA, the CDR3 is TGTGCCAGCAGTGGGGGCCTAGCGGGGGTTAACAATGAGCAGTTCTTC. It specifies CASSGGLAGVNNEQFF.

The rearrangement uses TRBV2 and TRBJ1-5, with D unclear. The CDR3 sequence is 15 residues long. Germline CDR1 and CDR2: SNHLY and FYNNEI. With 5 bases removed from V and 2 bases from J, the gap between germline ends came to 13 bases. The CDR3 spells CASSPQVFGNQPQHF. For the CDR3, the DNA is TGTGCCAGCAGTCCCCAGGTATTCGGCAATCAGCCCCAGCATTTT.

The V call is TRBV7-2, the J call TRBJ2-7, with 8 bases fitting TRBD2. Germline V gene data show CDR1 as SGHTA and CDR2 as FQGNSA. V lost 6 bases and J lost 3; bases outside the gene matches: 10. The CDR3 consists of 15 residues. The CDR3 sequence is CASSWSGRGGYEQYF. DNA of the CDR3: TGTGCCAGCAGTTGGAGCGGGAGAGGAGGCTACGAGCAGTACTTC.

This clonotype was found a few times. The chain has TRBV28 and TRBJ2-7, with D perhaps TRBD1 or TRBD2 (5 bases each). V shed 2 bases and J shed 2 bases, with 10 bases lying between them. CDR3 size: 14 residues. The germline CDR1 and CDR2 sequences are MDHEN and SYDVKM. CDR3 sequence (DNA): TGTGCCAGCAGTTTACAGGGAGATCCCTACGAGCAGTACTTC. Its protein product is CASSLQGDPYEQYF.

As DNA, the CDR3 is TGCAGTGCTACCGGGTACCTCACAGATACGCAGTATTTT. This gives the protein CSATGYLTDTQYF. The V call is TRBV20-1, the J call TRBJ2-3; D gene uncertain. V was shortened by 4 bases and J by 2 bases, with 10 bases between the two germline ends. This CDR3 has 13 amino acids. In germline, CDR1 is DFQATT, CDR2 SNEGSKA (reference sequence).

The rearrangement links TRBV12-3 or TRBV12-4 to TRBJ2-5, with D possibly TRBD1 on 6 matching bases. The CDR3 is 14 amino acids. The V and J ends lost 4 bases and 3 bases respectively, with 12 bases between them. CDR3 sequence reads: CASSSLTGKETQYF. The DNA for the CDR3 is TGTGCCAGCAGTTCCCTTACAGGGAAAGAGACCCAGTACTTC.

The chain has TRBV20-1 and TRBJ2-1; D gene ambiguous. This CDR3 is built from 11 residues. Germline V lookup: CDR1 DFQATT, CDR2 SNEGSKA (reference sequence). The germline V and J ends were trimmed by 2 bases and 4 bases, with 3 bases remaining between them. CDR3 region: CSARHYNEQFF. The CDR3 bases are TGCAGTGCTAGACATTACAATGAGCAGTTCTTC.

The chain links TRBV5-1 to TRBJ2-3, with D perhaps TRBD2 (6 bases). CDR1 is SGHRS, CDR2 YFSETQ, per germline. V shed 0 bases and J shed 6 bases, with 14 bases lying between them. CDR3 size: 15 residues. The CDR3, as DNA: TGCGCCAGCAGCTTGGAGGGCGGAGGGGCCGATACGCAGTATTTT. Translation gives CASSLEGGGADTQYF.

In its sample, this clonotype was seen a few times. The chain joins TRBV28 to TRBJ2-1; TRBD2 might be the D (6 bases). The V end lost 3 bases, the J end lost 4 bases, and 16 bases lay between the germline ends. The CDR3 spans 16 residues. CDR1 and CDR2 (germline): MDHEN, SYDVKM. CDR3: CASSFVAGLPYNEQFF. The CDR3 bases are TGTGCCAGCAGTTTCGTTGCGGGACTCCCTTACAATGAGCAGTTCTTC.

V gene TRBV7-8 combines with J gene TRBJ1-4; D ambiguous. The CDR3 length is 14 residues. V was shortened by 5 bases and J by 7 bases, with 14 bases between the two germline ends. Germline assignment: CDR1 SGHVS and CDR2 FQNEAQ. Written as DNA, the CDR3 is TGTGCCAGCAGCCGAGACCGGGCCTTTGAAAAACTGTTTTTT. Translating it yields CASSRDRAFEKLFF.

The V call is TRBV10-3, the J call TRBJ2-1; 8 bases agree with TRBD1. The ends lost 4 bases at V and 8 bases at J; junction bases unmatched: 1. The germline V gene has CDR1 ENHRY and CDR2 SYGVKD. The CDR3 spans 12 residues. CDR3 residues: CAISGGQDEQFF. The CDR3 DNA is TGTGCCATCAGTGGGGGACAGGATGAGCAGTTCTTC.

V usage is TRBV11-2 and J usage is TRBJ2-1; TRBD2 matches 7 bases. This CDR3 region has 17 residues. Looked up from germline, CDR1 is SGHAT and CDR2 is FQNNGV. The junction had 16 bases not matched to a gene; V was cut back by 5 bases and J by 6 bases. The CDR3 is CASSDGTIGLRGNEQFF. DNA for the CDR3: TGTGCCAGCAGCGACGGGACTATTGGACTTAGGGGCAATGAGCAGTTCTTC.

The V and J genes are TRBV5-1 and TRBJ2-1; D possibly corresponds to TRBD2 (6 bases). The CDR3 contains 16 residues. Germline V gene lookup returns CDR1 SGHRS and CDR2 YFSETQ. V lost 0 bases and J 9 bases, leaving 19 bases between the germline ends. This chain's CDR3 is CASSLAAEGPGSEQFF. CDR3 coding DNA: TGCGCCAGCAGCTTGGCCGCGGAGGGGCCGGGTTCTGAGCAGTTCTTC.

The chain is built from TRBV10-3 and TRBJ1-4; D remains ambiguous. V was cut by 8 bases and J by 5 bases, with 12 bases left in between. The germline CDR1 and CDR2 sequences are ENHRY and SYGVKD. CDR3 length: 13 amino acids. Written as DNA, the CDR3 is TGTGCCATCTGTCCCGGGTTGAATGAAAAACTGTTTTTT. Translating it yields CAICPGLNEKLFF.

This clonotype was seen more than once but under ten times. The CDR3 DNA is TGCAGTGCTAGTGGGGCTAGAACCGAGCAGTACTTC. It translates to CSASGARTEQYF. The chain links TRBV20-1 to TRBJ2-7; maybe TRBD1 (5 bases). Germline lookup yields CDR1 DFQATT and CDR2 SNEGSKA (reference sequence). The V end was cut by 3 bases, the J end by 6 bases, with 12 bases between. This CDR3 comprises 12 residues.

V usage is TRBV3-1 and J usage is TRBJ2-1; the D gene is possibly TRBD2 (6 bases). Germline V gene sequence: CDR1 LGHDT, CDR2 YNNKEL (reference sequence). Trimming took 0 bases from V and 3 from J, leaving 12 bases between them. The CDR3 is 16 residues long. In DNA form, the CDR3 reads TGTGCCAGCAGCCAAGATATCAGCGGGTACTACAATGAGCAGTTCTTC. Amino acid sequence: CASSQDISGYYNEQFF.

The V call is TRBV5-5, the J call TRBJ2-3; D not certain. Germline loops: CDR1 SGHKS, CDR2 YYEKEE (reference sequence). V was shortened by 0 bases and J by 5 bases, with 13 bases between the two germline ends. The CDR3 covers 15 residues. The CDR3 here is CASSLAAEILDTQYF. CDR3 sequence (DNA): TGTGCCAGCAGCTTGGCGGCGGAGATTTTAGATACGCAGTATTTT. Together with reference TRBV5-5 and TRBJ2-3, the CDR3 gives the full variable domain: DAGVTQSPTHLIKTRGQQVTLRCSPISGHKSVSWYQQVLGQGPQFIFQYYEKEERGRGNFPDRFSARQFPNYSSELNVNALLLGDSALYLCASSLAAEILDTQYFGPGTRLTVL.

The V and J genes are TRBV5-1 and TRBJ2-7; 10 positions agree with TRBD2. The CDR3 extends over 15 amino acids. The V segment lost 3 bases and the J segment 4 bases; nucleotides outside the gene matches: 7. Germline V gene lookup returns CDR1 SGHRS and CDR2 YFSETQ. CDR3 DNA: TGCGCCAGCAGCTCGTTAACTAGCGGGATTTACGAGCAGTACTTC. Translating it yields CASSSLTSGIYEQYF. The variable domain in full, with the rest retrieved from reference TRBV5-1 and TRBJ2-7, is KAGVTQTPRYLIKTRGQQVTLSCSPISGHRSVSWYQQTPGQGLQFLFEYFSETQRNKGNFPGRFSGRQFSNSRSEMNVSTLELGDSALYLCASSSLTSGIYEQYFGPGTRLTVT.

The V and J genes are TRBV9 and TRBJ2-2; D might be TRBD1 (5 bases). The CDR3 runs 18 residues. Germline assignment: CDR1 SGDLS and CDR2 YYNGEE. V lost 3 bases to trimming and J lost 0 bases, with 18 bases between them. The CDR3 is CASSAPLLGQANTGELFF. CDR3 DNA: TGTGCCAGCAGCGCCCCCCTCCTGGGGCAGGCGAACACCGGGGAGCTGTTTTTT. The whole variable domain, filled in from reference TRBV9 and TRBJ2-2, reads DSGVTQTPKHLITATGQRVTLRCSPRSGDLSVYWYQQSLDQGLQFLIQYYNGEERAKGNILERFSAQQFPDLHSELNLSSLELGDSALYFCASSAPLLGQANTGELFFGEGSRLTVL.

V and J are TRBV24-1 and TRBJ2-1; 7 bases map to TRBD2. V shed 3 bases, J shed 13 bases, and the junction held 5 bases outside the gene matches. The V gene's germline CDR1 is KGHDR and CDR2 SFDVKD. This CDR3 contains 12 residues. The chain's CDR3 is CATSDPGTTQFF. As DNA, the CDR3 is TGTGCCACCAGTGATCCCGGGACTACCCAGTTCTTC.